These 14 T cell receptor beta chains originate from one sample sequenced in a study of cytomegalovirus exposure and HLA in healthy donors. The primer mix had 60 Vbeta and 13 Jbeta primers. Assay used: immunoSEQ multiplex PCR; TCRdb lists only in-frame clones, some missing. The data show 120,000 or so clones, 15% to 19% seen once. The sample comprised PBMCs. The origin of the receptors is a woman aged 18-35 years in good health and CMV-seronegative.

The V gene is TRBV5-1, the J gene TRBJ2-2; perhaps TRBD1 as D (5 bases). CDR1 and CDR2 from the germline V gene are SGHRS and YFSETQ. This CDR3 spans 16 amino acids. V lost 0 bases to trimming and J lost 0 bases, with 9 bases between them. Here the CDR3 reads CASSLGQKPNTGELFF. The CDR3, as DNA: TGCGCCAGCAGCTTGGGACAGAAACCGAACACCGGGGAGCTGTTTTTT.

This clone was detected only a few times. The chain carries TRBV9 and TRBJ2-7, with D perhaps matching TRBD1 (5 bases). CDR3 length equals 14 residues. The V and J ends lost 2 bases and 0 bases respectively, with 9 bases between them. Germline V gene lookup returns CDR1 SGDLS and CDR2 YYNGEE. The CDR3 reads CASSVSTASYEQYF. The CDR3, as DNA: TGTGCCAGCAGCGTGTCGACAGCCTCCTACGAGCAGTACTTC. Variable domain in full (rest from reference TRBV9 and TRBJ2-7): DSGVTQTPKHLITATGQRVTLRCSPRSGDLSVYWYQQSLDQGLQFLIQYYNGEERAKGNILERFSAQQFPDLHSELNLSSLELGDSALYFCASSVSTASYEQYFGPGTRLTVT.

The chain carries TRBV28 and TRBJ2-7; 7 nucleotides agree with TRBD2. This CDR3 is 14 amino acids long. V lost 6 bases to trimming and J lost 6 bases; unmatched junction nucleotides: 11. Germline values: CDR1 MDHEN, CDR2 SYDVKM. In DNA form, the CDR3 reads TGTGCCAGCAGCGGGGCGGGAGTCCTGCGCGAGCAGTACTTC. Protein sequence: CASSGAGVLREQYF.

This clone was seen only a few times. This rearrangement joins TRBV10-2 to TRBJ2-1; 8 bases fit TRBD2. This CDR3 comprises 15 residues. In germline, CDR1 is WSHSY, CDR2 SAAADI. J was trimmed by 5 bases and V by 6 bases; bases with no gene match: 9. DNA of the CDR3: TGCGCCAGCAGAAGGCGGCTAGCGGGCAACAATGAGCAGTTCTTC. Translated, it gives CASRRRLAGNNEQFF.

This clone was observed many times. V gene TRBV6-1 combines with J gene TRBJ2-1; TRBD2 is a possible D gene (6 bases). V gave up 6 bases and J gave up 6 bases, with 18 bases separating them. The germline gives CDR1 MNHNS, CDR2 SASEGT. The CDR3 runs 15 residues. CDR3 nucleotide sequence: TGTGCCAGCAGCCCCTTCTCCGGGGGATCCAATGAGCAGTTCTTC. It specifies CASSPFSGGSNEQFF.

This clone was picked up a small number of times. The chain uses TRBV7-2 and TRBJ2-5; 8 bases are a match to TRBD1. The CDR3 runs to 14 residues. The V gene end was trimmed by 2 bases and the J gene end by 5 bases; junction bases not matched to a gene: 4. Germline values: CDR1 SGHTA, CDR2 FQGNSA. Here the CDR3 DNA reads TGTGCCAGCAGCTTACGACAGGGGATGGAGACCCAGTACTTC. Residues: CASSLRQGMETQYF.

The V and J genes are TRBV7-8 and TRBJ2-1, with a weak D call TRBD2 (6 bases). Germline assignment: CDR1 SGHVS and CDR2 FQNEAQ. The CDR3 spans 16 residues. Trimming pared 5 bases from V and 2 bases from J, leaving 16 bases between. The CDR3 DNA sequence: TGTGCCAGCAGCGCCGCCGGCGGGACGACCTACAATGAGCAGTTCTTC. Protein: CASSAAGGTTYNEQFF.

This clone was found a few times. This rearrangement joins TRBV7-2 to TRBJ2-7, with TRBD2 matching over 8 bases. Germline lookup yields CDR1 SGHTA and CDR2 FQGNSA. This CDR3 has 15 residues. Unmatched junction bases numbered 8, after V lost 5 bases and J lost 2 bases. DNA of the CDR3: TGTGCCAGCAGCCTAAGCGGGGGAGCCGCCTACGAGCAGTACTTC. Its translation: CASSLSGGAAYEQYF.

This clone was counted ten times or more. V is TRBV6-1 and J is TRBJ2-5; TRBD2 aligns across 12 bases. The CDR3 is 15 residues long. Germline lookup yields CDR1 MNHNS and CDR2 SASEGT. With 4 bases clipped from V and 4 bases from J, the junction kept 4 bases outside the gene matches. The CDR3 region has the DNA TGTGCCAGCAGTGCCCTAGCGGGGGGGCCAGAGACCCAGTACTTC. Its protein product is CASSALAGGPETQYF.

V is TRBV28 and J is TRBJ1-2; D not resolved. V lost 5 bases and J lost 4, with 11 bases in between. The germline V gene has CDR1 MDHEN and CDR2 SYDVKM. The CDR3 spans 13 residues. CDR3 region: CASSETAAYGYTF. DNA for the CDR3: TGTGCCAGCAGTGAGACGGCGGCCTATGGCTACACCTTC.

This clone was counted only a few times. The chain uses TRBV11-2 and TRBJ2-1; 10 bases match TRBD2. This CDR3 comprises 17 residues. Germline assignment: CDR1 SGHAT and CDR2 FQNNGV. The V and J ends lost 5 bases and 2 bases, in that order; junction bases with no gene match: 9. In DNA form, the CDR3 reads TGTGCCAGCAGCCAACGGAGTCTAGCGGGAGCCTACAATGAGCAGTTCTTC. Translation gives CASSQRSLAGAYNEQFF.

The CDR3 coding sequence is TGTGCCAGCAGCTTAGGGACCACAGGGGGCGGCACAGATACGCAGTATTTT. Translation gives CASSLGTTGGGTDTQYF. V usage is TRBV7-6 and J usage is TRBJ2-3; 9 bases map to TRBD1. J lost 1 base, V lost 1 base, and 6 bases had no gene match. Germline CDR1 reads SGHVS; CDR2 reads FNYEAQ. The CDR3 extends over 17 amino acids.

The rearrangement joins TRBV28 to TRBJ2-7, with 7 bases aligning to TRBD1. The V and J ends lost 7 bases and 7 bases, in that order; junction bases with no gene match: 10. CDR3 size: 13 residues. The germline gives CDR1 MDHEN, CDR2 SYDVKM. CDR3 sequence: CASKRGRWLEQYF. CDR3 sequence (DNA): TGTGCCAGCAAAAGGGGGCGATGGTTAGAGCAGTACTTC.

This clone occurred a few times. The V call is TRBV7-9, the J call TRBJ2-6, with D possibly TRBD2 on 5 matching bases. CDR3 size: 18 residues. Germline-derived CDR1 and CDR2 are SEHNR and FQNEAQ (reference sequence). Deletions cut 11 bases from V and 0 bases from J, with 23 bases between. The CDR3 sequence: CAVRSPEGLSSGANVLTF. For the CDR3, the DNA is TGTGCCGTACGGAGTCCCGAGGGTCTAAGCTCTGGGGCCAACGTCCTGACTTTC.